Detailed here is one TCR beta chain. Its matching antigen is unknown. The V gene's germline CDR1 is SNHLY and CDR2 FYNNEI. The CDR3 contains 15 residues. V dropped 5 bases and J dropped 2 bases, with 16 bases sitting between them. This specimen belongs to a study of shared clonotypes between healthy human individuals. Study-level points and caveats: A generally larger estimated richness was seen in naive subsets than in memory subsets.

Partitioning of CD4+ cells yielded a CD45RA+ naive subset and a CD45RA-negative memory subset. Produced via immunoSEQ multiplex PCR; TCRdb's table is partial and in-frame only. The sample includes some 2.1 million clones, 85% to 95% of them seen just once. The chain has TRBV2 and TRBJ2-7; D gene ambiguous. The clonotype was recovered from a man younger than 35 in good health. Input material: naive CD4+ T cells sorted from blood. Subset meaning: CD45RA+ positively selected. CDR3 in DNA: TGTGCCAGCAGTAGGGTCCCCGGCCAGGCCTACGAGCAGTACTTC. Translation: CASSRVPGQAYEQYF.